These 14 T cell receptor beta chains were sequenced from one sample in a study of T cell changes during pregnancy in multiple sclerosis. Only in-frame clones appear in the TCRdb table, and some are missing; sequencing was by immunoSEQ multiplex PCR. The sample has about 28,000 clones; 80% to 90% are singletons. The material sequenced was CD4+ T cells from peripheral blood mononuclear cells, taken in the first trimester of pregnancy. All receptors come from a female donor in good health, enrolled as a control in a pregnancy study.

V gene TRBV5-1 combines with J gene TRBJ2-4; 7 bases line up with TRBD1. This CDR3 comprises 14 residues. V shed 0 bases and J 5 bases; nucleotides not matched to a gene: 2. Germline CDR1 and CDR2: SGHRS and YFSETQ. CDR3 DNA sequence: TGCGCCAGCAGCTTGGGGGGGACAGAAAACATTCAGTACTTC. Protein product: CASSLGGTENIQYF. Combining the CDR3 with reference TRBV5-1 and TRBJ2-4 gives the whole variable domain KAGVTQTPRYLIKTRGQQVTLSCSPISGHRSVSWYQQTPGQGLQFLFEYFSETQRNKGNFPGRFSGRQFSNSRSEMNVSTLELGDSALYLCASSLGGTENIQYFGAGTRLSVL.

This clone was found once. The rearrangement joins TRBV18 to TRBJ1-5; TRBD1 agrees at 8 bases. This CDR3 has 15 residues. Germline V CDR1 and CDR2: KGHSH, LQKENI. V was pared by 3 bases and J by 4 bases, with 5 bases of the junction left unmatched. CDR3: CASSPNTGGNQPQHF. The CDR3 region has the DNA TGTGCCAGCTCACCCAACACAGGGGGGAATCAGCCCCAGCATTTT.

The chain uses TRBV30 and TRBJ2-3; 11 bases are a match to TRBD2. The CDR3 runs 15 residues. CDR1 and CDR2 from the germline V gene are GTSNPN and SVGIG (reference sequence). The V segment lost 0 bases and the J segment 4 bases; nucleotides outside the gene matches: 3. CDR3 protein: CAWSVLAGVPDTQYF. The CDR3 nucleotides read TGTGCCTGGAGTGTACTAGCGGGAGTACCAGATACGCAGTATTTT.

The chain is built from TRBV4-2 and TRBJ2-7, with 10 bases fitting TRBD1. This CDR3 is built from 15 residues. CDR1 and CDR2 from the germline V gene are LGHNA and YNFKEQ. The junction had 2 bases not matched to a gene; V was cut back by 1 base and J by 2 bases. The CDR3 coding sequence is TGTGCCAGCAGCCAAGTTGGACAGGGGGCCTACGAGCAGTACTTC. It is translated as CASSQVGQGAYEQYF.

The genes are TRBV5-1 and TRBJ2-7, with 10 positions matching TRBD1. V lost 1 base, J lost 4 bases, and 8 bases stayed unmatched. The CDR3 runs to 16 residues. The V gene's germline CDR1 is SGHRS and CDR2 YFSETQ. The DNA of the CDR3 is TGCGCCAGCAGCTTGACTTCGACAGGGGGCCTGTACGAGCAGTACTTC. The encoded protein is CASSLTSTGGLYEQYF.

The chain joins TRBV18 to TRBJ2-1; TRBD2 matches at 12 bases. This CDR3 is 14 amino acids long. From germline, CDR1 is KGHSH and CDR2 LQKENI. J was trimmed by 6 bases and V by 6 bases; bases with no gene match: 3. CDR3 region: CASSETSGGNEQFF. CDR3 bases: TGTGCCAGCTCGGAGACTAGCGGGGGCAATGAGCAGTTCTTC.

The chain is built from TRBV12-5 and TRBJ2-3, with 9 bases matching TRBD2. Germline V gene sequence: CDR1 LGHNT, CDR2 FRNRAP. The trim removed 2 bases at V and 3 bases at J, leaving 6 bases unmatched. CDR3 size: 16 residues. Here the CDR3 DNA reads TGTGCTAGTGGTTTGCCTAGCGGGGTCTCAACAGATACGCAGTATTTT. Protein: CASGLPSGVSTDTQYF.

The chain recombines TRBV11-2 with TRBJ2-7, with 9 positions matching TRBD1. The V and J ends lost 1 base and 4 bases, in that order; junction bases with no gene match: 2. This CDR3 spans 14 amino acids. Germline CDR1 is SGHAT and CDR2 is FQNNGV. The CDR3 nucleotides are TGTGCCAGCAGCTTAGCCGGACAGGGGTACGAGCAGTACTTC. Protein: CASSLAGQGYEQYF.

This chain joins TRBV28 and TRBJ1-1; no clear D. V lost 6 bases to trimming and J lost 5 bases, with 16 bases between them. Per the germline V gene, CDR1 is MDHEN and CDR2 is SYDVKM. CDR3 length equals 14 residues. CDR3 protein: CASSWPGVLTEAFF. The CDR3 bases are TGTGCCAGCAGCTGGCCCGGGGTCTTGACTGAAGCTTTCTTT.

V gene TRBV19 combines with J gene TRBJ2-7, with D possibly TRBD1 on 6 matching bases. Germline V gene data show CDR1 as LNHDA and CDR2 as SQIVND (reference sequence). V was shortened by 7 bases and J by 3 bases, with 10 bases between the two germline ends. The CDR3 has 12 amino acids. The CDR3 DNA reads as TGTGCCAGTAAGGGCAGGGGCTACGAGCAGTACTTC. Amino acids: CASKGRGYEQYF.

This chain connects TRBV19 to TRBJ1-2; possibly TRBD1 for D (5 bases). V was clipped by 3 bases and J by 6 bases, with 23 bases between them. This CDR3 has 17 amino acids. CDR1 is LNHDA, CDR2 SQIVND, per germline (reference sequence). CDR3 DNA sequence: TGTGCCAGTAGTATCACCCACACCCCCAGGGCGCTCGATGGCTACACCTTC. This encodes CASSITHTPRALDGYTF.

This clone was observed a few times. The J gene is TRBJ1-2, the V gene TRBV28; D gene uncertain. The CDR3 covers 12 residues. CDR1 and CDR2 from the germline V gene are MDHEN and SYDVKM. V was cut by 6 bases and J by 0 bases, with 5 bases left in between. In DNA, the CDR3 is TGTGCCAGCAGGGGAGCTAACTATGGCTACACCTTC. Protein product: CASRGANYGYTF.

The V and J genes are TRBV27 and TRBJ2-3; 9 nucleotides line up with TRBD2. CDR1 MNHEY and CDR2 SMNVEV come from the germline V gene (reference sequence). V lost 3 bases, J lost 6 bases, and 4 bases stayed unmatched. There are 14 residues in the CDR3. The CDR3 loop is CASSFGLATDTQYF. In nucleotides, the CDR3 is TGTGCCAGCAGTTTTGGACTAGCGACCGATACGCAGTATTTT.

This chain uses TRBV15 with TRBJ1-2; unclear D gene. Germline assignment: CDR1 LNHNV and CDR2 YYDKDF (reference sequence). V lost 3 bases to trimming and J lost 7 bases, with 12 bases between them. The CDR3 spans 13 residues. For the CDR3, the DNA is TGTGCCACCAGCAGGATCGGGAGCTCTGGCTACACCTTC. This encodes CATSRIGSSGYTF.